Here is one T cell receptor beta chain with its context. No antigen is known for it. The data derive from a study of OX40 agonist ivuxolimab in advanced cancers. The overall study: Partial responses were observed in three patients, of whom one had hepatocellular carcinoma and two had cutaneous melanoma.

Findings and limits, study-wide: Doses of 0.1 to 3.0 mg/kg were accompanied by clonal expansion of CD4+ and CD8+ blood T cells by week 6.

Sequenced by immunoSEQ multiplex PCR; TCRdb stores in-frame clones only, minus some. The sample records 70,000 to 80,000 clones, roughly 81% being singletons. Autoimmune disease history or systemic immunosuppression excluded patients. The receptor was derived from an adult with an advanced solid tumor such as melanoma, head and neck, liver or kidney cancer. The starting material was CD4+ or CD8+ T cells sorted from blood, obtained in a trial of the OX40 agonist ivuxolimab.

The CDR3 region is CASMWRAGQGVTRQETQYF. The CDR3, as DNA: TGTGCCAGCATGTGGAGGGCGGGACAGGGCGTCACTAGACAAGAGACCCAGTACTTC. The chain couples TRBV27 to TRBJ2-5; 9 nucleotides align to TRBD1. Trimming cost V 7 bases and J 2 bases; bases outside gene matches: 20. In germline, CDR1 is MNHEY, CDR2 SMNVEV (reference sequence). The CDR3 contains 19 residues.